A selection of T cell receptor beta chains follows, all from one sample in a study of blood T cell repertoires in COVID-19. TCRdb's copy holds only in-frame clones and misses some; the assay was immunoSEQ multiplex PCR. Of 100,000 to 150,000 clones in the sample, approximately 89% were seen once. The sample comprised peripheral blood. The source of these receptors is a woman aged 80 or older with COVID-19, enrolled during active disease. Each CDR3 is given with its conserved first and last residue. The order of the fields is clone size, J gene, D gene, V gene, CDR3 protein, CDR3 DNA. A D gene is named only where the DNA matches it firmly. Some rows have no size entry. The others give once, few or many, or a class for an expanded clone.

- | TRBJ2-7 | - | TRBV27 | CASSFLPSTLREQYF | TGTGCCAGCAGTTTTCTCCCGAGCACCCTTCGCGAGCAGTACTTC
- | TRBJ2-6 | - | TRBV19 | CASSILQFTGANVLTF | TGTGCCAGTAGTATACTCCAGTTTACTGGGGCCAACGTCCTGACTTTC
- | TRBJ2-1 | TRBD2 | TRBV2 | CASSLTSVGYNEQFF | TGTGCCAGCAGCTTGACTAGCGTCGGTTACAATGAGCAGTTCTTC
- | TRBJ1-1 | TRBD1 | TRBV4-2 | CASSQEILRQGAGTEAFF | TGTGCCAGCAGCCAAGAAATATTGAGACAGGGGGCTGGAACTGAAGCTTTCTTT
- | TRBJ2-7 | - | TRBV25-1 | CASSDVGGGYQF | TGTGCCAGCAGTGATGTGGGAGGCGGGTATCAATTC
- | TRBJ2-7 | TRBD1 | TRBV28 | CATLEQGSYEQYF | TGTGCCACCCTCGAACAGGGGTCCTACGAGCAGTACTTC
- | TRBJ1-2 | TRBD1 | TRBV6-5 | CASSTGGRVYGYTF | TGTGCCAGCAGTACAGGGGGCCGGGTCTATGGCTACACCTTC
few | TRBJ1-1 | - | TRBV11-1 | CASSLDRVTEAFF | TGTGCCAGCAGCTTAGACAGGGTCACTGAAGCTTTCTTT
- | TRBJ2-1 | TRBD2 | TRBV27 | CASRPGLAGGEQFF | TGTGCCAGCAGACCGGGACTAGCGGGAGGGGAGCAGTTCTTC
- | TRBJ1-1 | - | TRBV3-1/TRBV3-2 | CASSQVGRTEAFF | TGTGCCAGCAGCCAAGTTGGGAGGACTGAAGCTTTCTTT
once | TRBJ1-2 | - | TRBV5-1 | CASSNDIFYGYTF | TGCGCCAGCAGTAATGACATCTTCTATGGCTACACCTTC
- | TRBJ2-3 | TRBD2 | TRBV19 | CASKLSGRGKDTQYF | TGTGCCAGTAAACTTAGCGGGAGAGGGAAGGATACGCAGTATTTT
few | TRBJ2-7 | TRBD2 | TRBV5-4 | CASSRVASGSYEQYF | TGTGCCAGCAGCCGAGTGGCTAGCGGATCCTACGAGCAGTACTTC
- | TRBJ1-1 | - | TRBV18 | CASSPPRFEAFF | TGTGCCAGCTCACCACCGAGGTTTGAAGCTTTCTTT
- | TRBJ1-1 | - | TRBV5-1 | CASSLGGVLTEAFF | TGCGCCAGCAGCTTGGGCGGGGTCCTGACTGAAGCTTTCTTT
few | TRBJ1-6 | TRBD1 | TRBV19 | CASKTGVNSPLHF | TGTGCCAGTAAGACAGGGGTGAATTCACCCCTCCACTTT